This TCR beta chain is drawn from a study of blood T cell repertoires in COVID-19. On the study more broadly: Specimens from acute and convalescent COVID-19 originated in the United States, Italy and Spain.

Authors' processing steps: How many nucleated cells were present was estimated from reference gene primer amplification. Clones were read by immunoSEQ multiplex PCR, and TCRdb kept only the in-frame ones, dropping some. V and J calls and clone size are copied from that table; D and trimming were computed from the DNA. The profile shows around 250,000 clones, approximately 85% of them singletons. Germline CDR1 reads MNHNY; CDR2 reads SVGAGI (reference sequence). The V and J ends lost 6 bases and 0 bases respectively, with 12 bases between them. The CDR3 length is 14 residues. Participants reported their clinical history, and cohort assignment relied on those reports.

Sequences were obtained from PBMCs or T cells enriched from blood (not recorded which). The rearrangement uses TRBV6-6 and TRBJ2-7, with D possibly matching TRBD1 (6 bases). The receptor's source is a woman between 45 and 65 years old with acute COVID-19. In DNA, the CDR3 is TGTGCCAGCAGGATCCGGGACAACTCCTACGAGCAGTACTTC. This translates into CASRIRDNSYEQYF.